This T cell receptor beta chain stems from a study of CD8+CD57+ T cells in acquired aplastic anemia. On the study more broadly: The average for DNA from sorted CD4+ and CD8+ cells was 3.2 ug. Researchers reported that healthy donors averaged about 9.8 million reads for CD4+ cells.

There are 14 residues in the CDR3. The germline V and J ends were trimmed by 2 bases and 6 bases, with 13 bases remaining between them. Germline V gives CDR1 DFQATT, CDR2 SNEGSKA (reference sequence). Profiling that covered TCR beta VDJ and CDR3 relied on genomic DNA as its template. Using its own MiXCR run on the reads, TCRdb lists one record per CDR3 protein. This sample carries approximately 160,000 distinct CDR3 sequences, approximately 44% of them seen once, and the ten largest clones take over 0.95%. This clonotype was sampled from a human donor in good health. Specimen: sorted CD4+, CD8+, or CD8+CD57+ T cells (not recorded which) from PBMCs. The chain couples TRBV20-1 to TRBJ2-2; D may be TRBD1 (6 bases). CDR3 bases: TGCAGTGCTAGACCAGTAGACAGGCCCGGGGAGCTGTTTTTT. Translating it yields CSARPVDRPGELFF.